This record concerns one T cell receptor (beta chain) sequence. Its antigen remains unknown. The sample belongs to a study of CD4+ T cells in melanoma. Overall study findings and caveats: CD8+ T cell, macrophage and B cell function reportedly correlated with neoantigen-specific CD4+ T cells.

Only in-frame clones appear in the TCRdb table, and some are missing; sequencing was by immunoSEQ multiplex PCR. Of over 100,000 clones listed, approximately 90% are singletons. This CDR3 is 12 amino acids long. Germline V gene sequence: CDR1 SGHVS, CDR2 FQNEAQ. Trimming stripped 5 bases from V and 5 bases from J, with 7 bases between. This chain joins TRBV7-8 and TRBJ1-5; D gene ambiguous. Sample: peripheral blood. The receptor was isolated from a human donor with melanoma. Here the CDR3 DNA reads TGTGCCAGCAGCCGAGGAGATCAGCCCCAGCATTTT. As protein: CASSRGDQPQHF.